Listed here is a single TCR beta chain. Its antigen is still unknown. The data were taken from a study of post-analysis software for immune sequencing data. On the study more broadly: In terms of disease course, relapsing-remitting, secondary progressive and progressive-relapsing multiple sclerosis were included.

The V gene lost 0 bases and the J gene lost 8 bases, with 11 bases spanning the gap. The germline gives CDR1 SGHAT, CDR2 FQDESV (reference sequence). This CDR3 has 14 amino acids. Study-level results: There was significantly lower normalized Chao1 diversity in multiple sclerosis patients than in controls. The study found TRBV5-6, TRBV5-1 and TRBV20-1 among a handful of TRBV segments more frequent in patients than controls.

Researchers reported that TCR beta cDNA libraries carried unique molecular identifiers. From the PCR reads, TCRdb called clonotypes with MiXCR, one entry per CDR3 protein. The table lists around 150,000 distinct CDR3 sequences, about 34% of them singletons, with 25% to 30% in the top ten. Source: blood, taken after autologous hematopoietic stem cell transplantation. This TCR was sampled from a girl aged 5-17 years with multiple sclerosis. The rearrangement uses TRBV11-1 and TRBJ2-1; D gene uncertain. The CDR3 nucleotides read TGTGCCAGCAGCTTAGCGGTGAATGGGGATGAGCAGTTCTTC. Translation: CASSLAVNGDEQFF.